These 14 T cell receptor beta chains were all obtained from the same sample, sequenced in a study of T cell changes during pregnancy in multiple sclerosis. The method was immunoSEQ multiplex PCR; TCRdb's version includes in-frame clones alone and lacks a portion of them. The table lists tens of thousands of clones, about nine tenths of them singletons. The starting material was peripheral blood, obtained after pregnancy. These receptor sequences come from a female donor in good health, enrolled as a control in a pregnancy study.

The chain uses TRBV27 and TRBJ1-4, with TRBD1 as a possible D gene (6 bases). V was shortened by 6 bases and J by 7 bases, with 9 bases between the two germline ends. The CDR3 consists of 12 residues. Germline assignment: CDR1 MNHEY and CDR2 SMNVEV (reference sequence). CDR3 DNA: TGTGCCAGCAGGGGGGGGGCTGAAAAACTGTTTTTT. This codes for CASRGGAEKLFF.

This chain joins TRBV2 and TRBJ1-1; no clear D gene. In germline, CDR1 is SNHLY, CDR2 FYNNEI. This CDR3 has 13 amino acids. Trimming removed 4 bases at V and 1 base at J, with 7 bases between. The CDR3 is CASSVWQNTEAFF. The CDR3 DNA reads TGTGCCAGCAGTGTCTGGCAGAACACTGAAGCTTTCTTT.

The J gene is TRBJ1-3, the V gene TRBV19; no clear D gene. The CDR3 extends over 15 amino acids. Trimming shortened V by 6 bases and J by 0 bases, and 12 bases separated the two germline ends. Germline CDR1 is LNHDA and CDR2 is SQIVND (reference sequence). CDR3 sequence: CASRATFLSGNTIYF. The DNA for the CDR3 is TGTGCCAGTAGGGCGACATTTCTCTCTGGAAACACCATATATTTT.

This clone has a handful of counts. The J gene is TRBJ2-1, the V gene TRBV28; D unresolved. This CDR3 is 15 amino acids long. Trimming left V 4 bases short and J 4 bases short, with 14 bases between. Germline V gene lookup returns CDR1 MDHEN and CDR2 SYDVKM. DNA for the CDR3: TGTGCCAGCAGTTCCCCAACACCGTCATACAATGAGCAGTTCTTC. The encoded protein is CASSSPTPSYNEQFF. Drawing the rest from reference TRBV28 and TRBJ2-1, the complete variable domain is DVKVTQSSRYLVKRTGEKVFLECVQDMDHENMFWYRQDPGLGLRLIYFSYDVKMKEKGDIPEGYSVSREKKERFSLILESASTNQTSMYLCASSSPTPSYNEQFFGPGTRLTVL.

This clone was recorded once. The chain uses TRBV6-5 and TRBJ2-5; unclear D gene. This CDR3 region has 13 residues. V shed 10 bases and J shed 4 bases, with 16 bases lying between them. Germline V CDR1 and CDR2: MNHEY, SVGAGI. This chain's CDR3 is CATGSRRTETQYF. As DNA, the CDR3 is TGTGCCACCGGGTCGCGGAGAACAGAGACCCAGTACTTC.

This chain links TRBV29-1 with TRBJ2-7; TRBD1 might be the D (6 bases). Germline V gene lookup returns CDR1 SQVTM and CDR2 ANQGSEA. With 5 bases removed from V and 0 bases from J, the gap between germline ends came to 11 bases. The CDR3 covers 13 residues. The CDR3 sequence is CSVQGTGSYEQYF. CDR3 bases: TGCAGCGTTCAGGGGACCGGCTCCTACGAGCAGTACTTC.

The count of this clone is one. The V gene is TRBV7-7, the J gene TRBJ2-7; 11 nucleotides align to TRBD2. The V segment lost 1 base and the J segment 5 bases; nucleotides outside the gene matches: 4. Germline CDR1 reads SSHAT; CDR2 reads FNYEAQ (reference sequence). This CDR3 comprises 15 residues. The CDR3 bases are TGTGCCAGCAGCTTAGAACTAGCGGGAGCCAACGAGCAGTACTTC. Translating it yields CASSLELAGANEQYF.

The chain couples TRBV29-1 to TRBJ1-2; tentatively, D is TRBD1 (5 bases). Trimming stripped 5 bases from V and 4 bases from J, with 11 bases between. Germline V gene sequence: CDR1 SQVTM, CDR2 ANQGSEA. This CDR3 region has 12 residues. CDR3 in amino acids: CSVPEGSYGYTF. The CDR3 nucleotides are TGCAGCGTTCCGGAGGGGAGCTATGGCTACACCTTC.

This clone showed up just once. J is TRBJ1-5 and V is TRBV19, with TRBD1 matching 9 bases. The germline V gene has CDR1 LNHDA and CDR2 SQIVND (reference sequence). CDR3 size: 12 residues. V trimming: 8 bases; J trimming: 12 bases; junction bases outside the gene matches: 8. The DNA for the CDR3 is TGTGCCAGTGACGGACAGGGGCTGCGCCAGCATTTT. Protein product: CASDGQGLRQHF.

The chain recombines TRBV19 with TRBJ1-5; the D gene is possibly TRBD1 (5 bases). There are 14 residues in the CDR3. V dropped 1 base and J dropped 3 bases, with 7 bases sitting between them. Germline V lookup: CDR1 LNHDA, CDR2 SQIVND (reference sequence). The CDR3 sequence is CASSIATDNQPQHF. CDR3 sequence (DNA): TGTGCCAGTAGTATAGCGACAGACAATCAGCCCCAGCATTTT. Complete variable domain (other parts from reference TRBV19 and TRBJ1-5): DGGITQSPKYLFRKEGQNVTLSCEQNLNHDAMYWYRQDPGQGLRLIYYSQIVNDFQKGDIAEGYSVSREKKESFPLTVTSAQKNPTAFYLCASSIATDNQPQHFGDGTRLSIL.

This chain links TRBV6-6 with TRBJ1-4; D might be TRBD1 (5 bases). CDR3 size: 13 residues. The ends were cut back, 6 bases at V and 8 bases at J, with 13 bases in the middle. Germline V lookup: CDR1 MNHNY, CDR2 SVGAGI (reference sequence). The CDR3: CASRDIRTEKLFF. The CDR3 coding sequence is TGTGCCAGCAGGGACATTCGGACGGAAAAACTGTTTTTT.

This clone was recorded only once. This chain joins TRBV5-1 and TRBJ1-2, with TRBD1 matching 7 bases. CDR3 length equals 13 residues. The ends lost 4 bases at V and 5 bases at J; junction bases unmatched: 5. Looked up from germline, CDR1 is SGHRS and CDR2 is YFSETQ. This CDR3 reads CASSTGQEYGYTF. Here the CDR3 DNA reads TGCGCCAGCAGCACCGGACAGGAATATGGCTACACCTTC.

The table lists this clone with a count of one. The chain employs TRBV6-1 and TRBJ1-2, with TRBD1 matching over 7 bases. The germline V gene encodes CDR1 MNHNS and CDR2 SASEGT. This CDR3 spans 14 amino acids. The V and J ends lost 2 bases and 2 bases, in that order; junction bases with no gene match: 2. CDR3 coding DNA: TGTGCCAGCAGTGAAACGACAGGGAACTATGGCTACACCTTC. It is translated as CASSETTGNYGYTF.

The chain uses TRBV6-5 and TRBJ1-1; 7 bases map to TRBD1. This CDR3 region has 15 residues. V shed 4 bases, J shed 4 bases, and the junction held 9 bases outside the gene matches. Germline V gene data show CDR1 as MNHEY and CDR2 as SVGAGI. CDR3 in DNA: TGTGCCAGCAGTTCGGAGACAGGGAGCTCCACTGAAGCTTTCTTT. Encoded protein: CASSSETGSSTEAFF.